These 29 T cell receptor beta chains came from one sample sequenced in a study of cytomegalovirus exposure and HLA in healthy donors. The PCR made use of 60 Vbeta and 13 Jbeta primers. Produced via immunoSEQ multiplex PCR; TCRdb's table is partial and in-frame only. The sample lists under 200,000 clones, over 70% seen once, with around 3.2% in the top ten. Sequencing was carried out using PBMCs. These receptors were taken from a woman between 50 and 59 years old in good health and CMV-seropositive.

This chain uses TRBV4-3 with TRBJ2-3, with D maybe TRBD1 (6 bases). The CDR3 runs to 16 residues. V lost 5 bases, J lost 6 bases, and 21 bases lay in between. Germline V gene data show CDR1 as LGHNA and CDR2 as YSLEER. The CDR3 DNA reads as TGCGCCAGCAGCGCAGAGGCTACACAGGGTTCGGATACGCAGTATTTT. The encoded protein is CASSAEATQGSDTQYF.

The rearrangement links TRBV7-9 to TRBJ2-3, with D maybe TRBD2 (6 bases). V was cut by 8 bases and J by 2 bases, with 11 bases left in between. The CDR3 consists of 13 residues. Germline assignment: CDR1 SEHNR and CDR2 FQNEAQ (reference sequence). CDR3 nucleotides: TGTGCCAGCCCGGGACTTTCCACAGATACGCAGTATTTT. Protein product: CASPGLSTDTQYF. The full variable domain, rest sourced from reference TRBV7-9 and TRBJ2-3, is DTGVSQNPRHKITKRGQNVTFRCDPISEHNRLYWYRQTLGQGPEFLTYFQNEAQLEKSRLLSDRFSAERPKGSFSTLEIQRTEQGDSAMYLCASPGLSTDTQYFGPGTRLTVL.

The V and J genes are TRBV19 and TRBJ2-3; a weak D match, TRBD2 (5 bases). Trimming took off 6 bases at V and 2 bases at J, with 6 bases between the two ends. The CDR3 is made up of 12 amino acids. Per germline, CDR1 LNHDA and CDR2 SQIVND (reference sequence). The CDR3 DNA is TGTGCCAGTAGCGGGAACACAGATACGCAGTATTTT. Its translation is CASSGNTDTQYF.

This clone was recorded only once. The rearrangement uses TRBV29-1 and TRBJ2-2; TRBD2 might be the D (5 bases). In germline, CDR1 is SQVTM, CDR2 ANQGSEA. V lost 6 bases and J lost 5, with 7 bases in between. This CDR3 contains 11 residues. The CDR3 loop reads CSVGDTGELFF. As DNA, the CDR3 is TGCAGCGTGGGAGATACCGGGGAGCTGTTTTTT.

This clone has more than one count but fewer than ten. The chain joins TRBV30 to TRBJ1-1, with 8 bases fitting TRBD1. The V segment lost 2 bases and the J segment 5 bases; nucleotides outside the gene matches: 10. CDR1 and CDR2 (germline): GTSNPN, SVGIG (reference sequence). CDR3 length: 15 amino acids. Here the CDR3 reads CAWSSVGRGRTEAFF. The CDR3 bases are TGTGCCTGGAGTTCGGTCGGCAGGGGGCGGACTGAAGCTTTCTTT. The full variable domain, with the rest looked up from reference TRBV30 and TRBJ1-1, is SQTIHQWPATLVQPVGSPLSLECTVEGTSNPNLYWYRQAAGRGLQLLFYSVGIGQISSEVPQNLSASRPQDRQFILSSKKLLLSDSGFYLCAWSSVGRGRTEAFFGQGTRLTVV.

The rearrangement joins TRBV4-3 to TRBJ1-1; 8 bases line up with TRBD1. V lost 4 bases, J lost 7 bases, and 8 bases stayed unmatched. Germline values: CDR1 LGHNA, CDR2 YSLEER. CDR3 length equals 14 residues. This chain's CDR3 is CASSPRTGRDEAFF. In DNA form, the CDR3 reads TGCGCCAGCAGCCCACGGACAGGGCGTGATGAAGCTTTCTTT.

The chain couples TRBV5-1 to TRBJ2-7; 8 nucleotides match TRBD1. Trimming removed 4 bases from V and 3 bases from J; junction bases left unmatched: 6. CDR3 length equals 14 residues. In germline, CDR1 is SGHRS, CDR2 YFSETQ. The CDR3 nucleotides are TGCGCCAGCAGCACCGACGGACAGGGCTACGAGCAGTACTTC. Translating it yields CASSTDGQGYEQYF.

The chain uses TRBV28 and TRBJ2-5; 8 bases fit TRBD1. The junction had 7 bases not matched to a gene; V was cut back by 6 bases and J by 4 bases. The CDR3 length is 14 residues. The germline CDR1 and CDR2 sequences are MDHEN and SYDVKM. The CDR3 loop reads CASRSGRGLETQYF. The CDR3 region has the DNA TGTGCCAGCAGGTCCGGCAGGGGGCTAGAGACCCAGTACTTC. The variable domain in full, with the rest retrieved from reference TRBV28 and TRBJ2-5, is DVKVTQSSRYLVKRTGEKVFLECVQDMDHENMFWYRQDPGLGLRLIYFSYDVKMKEKGDIPEGYSVSREKKERFSLILESASTNQTSMYLCASRSGRGLETQYFGPGTRLLVL.

The chain is built from TRBV5-4 and TRBJ2-3; 9 nucleotides align to TRBD2. The junction had 4 bases not matched to a gene; V was cut back by 4 bases and J by 1 base. The CDR3 loop spans 15 amino acids. Germline loops: CDR1 SGHNT, CDR2 YYREEE (reference sequence). Here the CDR3 DNA reads TGTGCCAGCAGCGGCGGGGGGGCGGGCACAGATACGCAGTATTTT. Its translation is CASSGGGAGTDTQYF.

This clone has just a few counts. The J gene is TRBJ2-1, the V gene TRBV10-1, with TRBD1 as a possible D gene (6 bases). The CDR3 loop spans 15 amino acids. Germline V gene lookup returns CDR1 WNHNN and CDR2 SYGVQD (reference sequence). Deletions cut 2 bases from V and 2 bases from J, with 10 bases between. CDR3 residues: CASSENRAAYNEQFF. CDR3 nucleotide sequence: TGCGCCAGCAGTGAGAACAGGGCTGCCTACAATGAGCAGTTCTTC.

The chain carries TRBV27 and TRBJ1-3; no definite D call. CDR1 and CDR2 (germline): MNHEY, SMNVEV (reference sequence). This CDR3 is built from 14 residues. Trimming shortened V by 4 bases and J by 1 base, and 8 bases separated the two germline ends. As DNA, the CDR3 is TGTGCCAGCAGTTCCGGCAGGTCTGGAAACACCATATATTTT. Protein product: CASSSGRSGNTIYF.

The chain carries TRBV18 and TRBJ1-5; D gene uncertain. V lost 1 base and J 4 bases, leaving 11 bases between the germline ends. CDR1 KGHSH and CDR2 LQKENI come from the germline V gene. This CDR3 is built from 15 residues. CDR3 in DNA: TGTGCCAGCTCACCACGGCCTAACAGTAATCAGCCCCAGCATTTT. Its protein product is CASSPRPNSNQPQHF.

The chain employs TRBV5-4 and TRBJ2-2, with a possible D match to TRBD1 (7 bases). V was trimmed by 3 bases and J by 2 bases, leaving 11 bases between them. Germline CDR1 SGHNT, CDR2 YYREEE (reference sequence). The CDR3 loop spans 15 amino acids. Written as DNA, the CDR3 is TGTGCCAGCAGCTGGGGGGACAGAAACACCGGGGAGCTGTTTTTT. This encodes CASSWGDRNTGELFF.

V gene TRBV11-3 combines with J gene TRBJ2-7; 8 positions agree with TRBD1. Germline CDR1 is SGHNT and CDR2 is YENEEA. The length of the CDR3 is 15 residues. Trimming removed 5 bases from V and 7 bases from J; junction bases left unmatched: 13. The CDR3 sequence is CASSAGTGKRGEQYF. DNA for the CDR3: TGTGCCAGCAGCGCAGGGACAGGAAAACGGGGAGAGCAGTACTTC.

This clone was counted once. V gene TRBV14 combines with J gene TRBJ1-2; D is ambiguous. Germline V lookup: CDR1 SGHDN, CDR2 FVKESK. This CDR3 region has 13 residues. Trimming removed 2 bases from V and 7 bases from J, with 11 bases in between. CDR3 sequence reads: CASSQSSLVGYTF. The CDR3, as DNA: TGTGCCAGCAGCCAATCTTCCCTCGTTGGCTACACCTTC.

The chain employs TRBV28 and TRBJ2-3; 12 bases map to TRBD2. The germline V gene has CDR1 MDHEN and CDR2 SYDVKM. V lost 6 bases, J lost 5 bases, and 6 bases stayed unmatched. The CDR3 runs 15 residues. The CDR3 bases are TGTGCCAGCAGCCCGACTAGCGGGAGAAAAGATACGCAGTATTTT. It yields the protein CASSPTSGRKDTQYF. Complete variable domain (other parts from reference TRBV28 and TRBJ2-3): DVKVTQSSRYLVKRTGEKVFLECVQDMDHENMFWYRQDPGLGLRLIYFSYDVKMKEKGDIPEGYSVSREKKERFSLILESASTNQTSMYLCASSPTSGRKDTQYFGPGTRLTVL.

The chain joins TRBV27 to TRBJ2-5, with 8 bases fitting TRBD1. The end of the DNA aligns better with TRBJ2-7, so the J call may be wrong. Per germline, CDR1 MNHEY and CDR2 SMNVEV (reference sequence). This CDR3 contains 15 residues. The CDR3: CASSYNRDRFYEQYF. CDR3 nucleotide sequence: TGTGCCAGCAGTTATAACCGGGACAGGTTCTACGAGCAGTACTTC.

The rearrangement uses TRBV30 and TRBJ2-7, with TRBD2 identical over 15 bases. Trimming cost V 4 bases and J 6 bases; bases outside gene matches: 7. Germline CDR1 is GTSNPN and CDR2 is SVGIG (reference sequence). CDR3 length: 15 amino acids. The CDR3 spells CAWTGGTSGRSEQYF. The CDR3 bases are TGTGCCTGGACCGGGGGGACTAGCGGGAGGAGCGAGCAGTACTTC.

The chain employs TRBV9 and TRBJ2-7; weak D call: TRBD2 (6 bases). There are 14 residues in the CDR3. From germline, CDR1 is SGDLS and CDR2 YYNGEE. V gave up 4 bases and J gave up 0 bases, with 11 bases separating them. The CDR3 DNA is TGTGCCAGCAGCTCCCCGGGGGACTCCTACGAGCAGTACTTC. Translated: CASSSPGDSYEQYF.

The rearrangement uses TRBV11-3 and TRBJ1-4, with a tentative D call TRBD1 (5 bases). CDR3 size: 14 residues. Deletions cut 3 bases from V and 3 bases from J, with 8 bases between. Germline loops: CDR1 SGHNT, CDR2 YENEEA. CDR3 nucleotide sequence: TGTGCCAGCAGCTTGGGGGGAGCTAATGAAAAACTGTTTTTT. Translated: CASSLGGANEKLFF.

The J gene is TRBJ2-3, the V gene TRBV10-3; 8 bases are a match to TRBD2. Germline CDR1 ENHRY, CDR2 SYGVKD. The CDR3 contains 13 residues. V gave up 10 bases and J gave up 0 bases; unmatched junction bases: 3. For the CDR3, the DNA is TGTGCCACCTTAGCGGGGAGCACAGATACGCAGTATTTT. This encodes CATLAGSTDTQYF.

V is TRBV10-3 and J is TRBJ1-1; 7 bases are shared with TRBD1. Germline assignment: CDR1 ENHRY and CDR2 SYGVKD. This CDR3 region has 14 residues. Germline trimming cut 10 bases from V and 1 base from J; bases unmatched to any gene: 9. CDR3 in DNA: TGTGCCACACAACAGGGGATGAAGAACACTGAAGCTTTCTTT. This codes for CATQQGMKNTEAFF.

The chain employs TRBV5-1 and TRBJ2-3, with no clear D. Per the germline V gene, CDR1 is SGHRS and CDR2 is YFSETQ. The CDR3 has 14 residues. Trimming removed 0 bases at V and 1 base at J, with 6 bases between. The CDR3 is CASSLGPGTDTQYF. The CDR3 nucleotides read TGCGCCAGCAGCTTGGGTCCCGGCACAGATACGCAGTATTTT.

The rearrangement links TRBV28 to TRBJ2-5; 8 bases map to TRBD2. The J call may be mistaken, given a closer DNA end match to TRBJ2-7. Germline V gene data show CDR1 as MDHEN and CDR2 as SYDVKM. The CDR3 is 15 residues long. The CDR3 sequence is CASSPTSVSSYEQYF. The CDR3 nucleotides are TGTGCCAGCAGTCCGACTAGCGTAAGCTCCTACGAGCAGTACTTC.

V gene TRBV9 combines with J gene TRBJ2-5, with a weak D call TRBD1 (6 bases). Trimming cost V 2 bases and J 5 bases, with 10 bases left between them. The germline V gene encodes CDR1 SGDLS and CDR2 YYNGEE. The CDR3 runs to 13 residues. In nucleotides, the CDR3 is TGTGCCAGCAGCGTTGGGGGCGGGGAGACCCAGTACTTC. Translation: CASSVGGGETQYF.

The chain uses TRBV6-1 and TRBJ1-2; 7 nucleotides align to TRBD1. V gave up 6 bases and J gave up 4 bases; unmatched junction bases: 5. CDR3 length equals 13 residues. Germline CDR1 and CDR2: MNHNS and SASEGT. The CDR3: CASSFGTVYGYTF. The CDR3 DNA reads TGTGCCAGCAGCTTCGGGACAGTCTATGGCTACACCTTC.

This clone was observed once. CDR3 DNA: TGTGCCAGCAGGGCAGGGGCCGATCACGAGCAGTACTTC. This codes for CASRAGADHEQYF. V is TRBV6-1 and J is TRBJ2-7; a weak D match, TRBD1 (6 bases). Germline V gene lookup returns CDR1 MNHNS and CDR2 SASEGT. Between the trimmed V and J ends, which lost 6 bases and 5 bases, there was a span of 14 bases. The CDR3 totals 13 residues.

The V call is TRBV5-5, the J call TRBJ1-5; TRBD1 aligns across 10 bases. CDR3 size: 16 residues. Trimming cost V 4 bases and J 6 bases; bases outside gene matches: 10. The germline V gene encodes CDR1 SGHKS and CDR2 YYEKEE (reference sequence). CDR3 region: CASSPGTGVDGQPQHF. Here the CDR3 DNA reads TGTGCCAGCAGCCCAGGGACAGGGGTAGACGGTCAGCCCCAGCATTTT.

The DNA of the CDR3 is TGTGCCAGTAGTATTCCCTTGAGTTTTACCTACAATGAGCAGTTCTTC. As protein: CASSIPLSFTYNEQFF. The chain joins TRBV19 to TRBJ2-1, with D uncertain. This CDR3 comprises 16 residues. Germline V gives CDR1 LNHDA, CDR2 SQIVND (reference sequence). V lost 3 bases to trimming and J lost 2 bases, with 14 bases between them.